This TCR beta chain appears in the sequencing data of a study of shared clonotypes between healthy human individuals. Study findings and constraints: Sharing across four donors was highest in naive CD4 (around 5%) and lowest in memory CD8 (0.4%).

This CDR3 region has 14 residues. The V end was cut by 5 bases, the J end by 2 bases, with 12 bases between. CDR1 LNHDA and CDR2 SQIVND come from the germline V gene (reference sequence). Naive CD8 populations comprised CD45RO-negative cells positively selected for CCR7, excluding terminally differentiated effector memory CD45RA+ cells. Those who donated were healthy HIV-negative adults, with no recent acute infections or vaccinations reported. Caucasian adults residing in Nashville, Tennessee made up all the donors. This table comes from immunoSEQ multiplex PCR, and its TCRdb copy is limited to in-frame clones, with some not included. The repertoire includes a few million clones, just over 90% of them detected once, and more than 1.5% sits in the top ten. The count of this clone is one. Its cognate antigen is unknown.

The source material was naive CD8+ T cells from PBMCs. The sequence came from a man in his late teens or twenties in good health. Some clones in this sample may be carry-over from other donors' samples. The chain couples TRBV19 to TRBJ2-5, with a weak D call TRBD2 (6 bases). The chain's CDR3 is CASSGWRGQETQYF. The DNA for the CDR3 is TGTGCCAGTAGTGGGTGGCGGGGACAAGAGACCCAGTACTTC.